This T cell receptor beta chain comes out of a study of beta chain features in type 1 diabetes. Every bit of the isolated RNA underwent reverse transcription, so sequencing read expressed TCRB transcripts. Sequenced by immunoSEQ multiplex PCR; TCRdb stores in-frame clones only, minus some. The sample records 680,000 or so clones, 15% to 17% being singletons. The CDR3 extends over 15 amino acids. Germline values: CDR1 MNHEY, CDR2 SVGAGI. Trimming cost V 0 bases and J 4 bases, with 12 bases left between them. This clonotype was obtained from a man aged 18 to 35 in good health. The V and J genes are TRBV6-5 and TRBJ2-5, with D possibly TRBD2 on 6 matching bases. Sequenced input: naive CD4+ T cells from blood. The chain's CDR3 is CASSYSGGLGETQYF. In DNA, the CDR3 is TGTGCCAGCAGTTACTCGGGGGGTTTGGGAGAGACCCAGTACTTC.